This T cell receptor beta chain emerged from a study of CD8+ T cells in alopecia areata. Overall study: Spontaneous alopecia affected the 6-12-month-old C3H/HeJ graft donors, whose skin was transplanted to approximately 7-10-week-old female C3H/HeJ mice.

This clone was seen ten or more times. The gene names given are mouse names. The read terminates 3 residues ahead of where the CDR3 ends, so the germline J gene completes it. After isolation, RNA underwent reverse transcription to generate cDNA as the sequencing template. The data were produced by immunoSEQ multiplex PCR, yet TCRdb's version contains in-frame clones alone and is incomplete. The table lists about 300,000 clones, with no singletons. CDR3 length: 12 amino acids. Germline CDR1 is NSHNY and CDR2 is SYGAGN. V dropped 2 bases and J dropped 5 bases, with 2 bases sitting between them. A panel of CD4, CD8alpha, NKG2D, NKG2ACE and other markers served to sort pooled cutaneous lymph node cells.

The sequenced sample was CD4+ T cells sorted from a lymph node. This receptor was taken from a C3H/HeJ mouse with alopecia areata. The mice in this strain carry MHC haplotype H2-k. This chain joins TRBV13-1 and TRBJ1-6; D remains unclear. TRBJ1-6 is labeled an ORF, and its function is uncertain. CDR3 region: CASSDNNSPLYF. CDR3 bases read: TGTGCCAGCAGTGACAATAATTCGCCC.